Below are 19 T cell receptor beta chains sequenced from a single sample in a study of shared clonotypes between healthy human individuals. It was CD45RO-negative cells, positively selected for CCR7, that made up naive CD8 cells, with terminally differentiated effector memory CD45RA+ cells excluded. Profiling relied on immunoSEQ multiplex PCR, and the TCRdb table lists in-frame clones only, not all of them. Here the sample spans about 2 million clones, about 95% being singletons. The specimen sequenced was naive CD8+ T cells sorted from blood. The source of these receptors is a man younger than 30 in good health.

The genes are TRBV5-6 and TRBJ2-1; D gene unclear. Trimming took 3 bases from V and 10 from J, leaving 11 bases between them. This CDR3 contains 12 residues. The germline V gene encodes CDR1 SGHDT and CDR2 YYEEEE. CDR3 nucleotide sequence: TGTGCCAGCAGCTCCAACGGTGGAGAGCAGTTCTTC. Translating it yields CASSSNGGEQFF.

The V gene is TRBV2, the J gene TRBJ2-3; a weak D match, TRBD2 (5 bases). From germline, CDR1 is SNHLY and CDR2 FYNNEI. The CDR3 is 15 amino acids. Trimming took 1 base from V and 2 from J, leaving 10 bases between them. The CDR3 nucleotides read TGTGCCAGCAGTGAAGGGGAGACTCCCACAGATACGCAGTATTTT. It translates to CASSEGETPTDTQYF.

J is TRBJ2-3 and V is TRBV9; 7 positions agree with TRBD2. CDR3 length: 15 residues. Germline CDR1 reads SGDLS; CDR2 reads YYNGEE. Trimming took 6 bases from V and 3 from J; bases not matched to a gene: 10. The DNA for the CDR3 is TGTGCCAGCAACCCCTGGCGGGAGCAGACAGATACGCAGTATTTT. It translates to CASNPWREQTDTQYF.

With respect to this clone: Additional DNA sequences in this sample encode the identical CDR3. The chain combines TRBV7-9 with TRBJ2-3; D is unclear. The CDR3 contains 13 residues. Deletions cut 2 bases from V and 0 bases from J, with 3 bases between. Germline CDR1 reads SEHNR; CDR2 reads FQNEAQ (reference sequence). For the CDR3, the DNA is TGTGCCAGCAGCTTACCGAGCACAGATACGCAGTATTTT. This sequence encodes CASSLPSTDTQYF.

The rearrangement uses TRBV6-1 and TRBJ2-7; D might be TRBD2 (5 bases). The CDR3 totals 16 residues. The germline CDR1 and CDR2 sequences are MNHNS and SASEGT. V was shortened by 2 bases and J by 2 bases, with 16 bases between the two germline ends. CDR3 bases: TGTGCCAGCAGTGAATTTGAGGGCGGTATAGCCTACGAGCAGTACTTC. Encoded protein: CASSEFEGGIAYEQYF.

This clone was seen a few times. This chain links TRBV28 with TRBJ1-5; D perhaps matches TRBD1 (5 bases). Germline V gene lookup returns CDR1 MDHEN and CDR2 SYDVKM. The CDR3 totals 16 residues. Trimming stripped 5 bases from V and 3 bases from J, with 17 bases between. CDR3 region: CASSPRPGQPNQPQHF. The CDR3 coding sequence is TGTGCCAGCAGTCCCCGTCCGGGGCAGCCCAATCAGCCCCAGCATTTT.

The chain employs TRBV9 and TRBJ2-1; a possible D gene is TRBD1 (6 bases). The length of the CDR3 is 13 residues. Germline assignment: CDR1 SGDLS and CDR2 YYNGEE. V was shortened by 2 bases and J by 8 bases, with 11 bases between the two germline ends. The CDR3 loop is CASSVDSTYEQFF. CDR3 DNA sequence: TGTGCCAGCAGCGTGGACAGTACGTATGAGCAGTTCTTC.

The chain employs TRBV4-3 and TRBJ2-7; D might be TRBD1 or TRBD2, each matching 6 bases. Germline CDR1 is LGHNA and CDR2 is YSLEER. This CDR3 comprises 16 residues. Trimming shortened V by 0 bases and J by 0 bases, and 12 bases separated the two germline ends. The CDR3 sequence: CASSQEVGGTSYEQYF. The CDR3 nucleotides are TGCGCCAGCAGCCAAGAAGTAGGGGGGACCTCCTACGAGCAGTACTTC.

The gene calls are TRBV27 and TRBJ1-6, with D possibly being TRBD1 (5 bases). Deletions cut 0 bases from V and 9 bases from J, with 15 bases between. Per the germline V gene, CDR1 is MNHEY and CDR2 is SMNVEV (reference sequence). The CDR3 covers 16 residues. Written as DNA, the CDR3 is TGTGCCAGCAGTTTATCGGGCATCTCGGGGGGTTCACCCCTCCACTTT. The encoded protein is CASSLSGISGGSPLHF.

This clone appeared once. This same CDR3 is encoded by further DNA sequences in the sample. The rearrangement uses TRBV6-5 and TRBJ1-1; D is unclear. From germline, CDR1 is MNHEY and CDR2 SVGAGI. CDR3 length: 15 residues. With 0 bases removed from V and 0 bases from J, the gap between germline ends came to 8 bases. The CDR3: CASSYSTEMNTEAFF. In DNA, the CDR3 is TGTGCCAGCAGTTACTCGACCGAAATGAACACTGAAGCTTTCTTT.

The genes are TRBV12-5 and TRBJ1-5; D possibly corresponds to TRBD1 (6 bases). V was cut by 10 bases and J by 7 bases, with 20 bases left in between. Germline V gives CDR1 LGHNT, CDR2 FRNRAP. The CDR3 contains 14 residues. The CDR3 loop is CATQLGASGQPQHF. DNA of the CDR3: TGTGCTACCCAATTGGGGGCGTCGGGACAGCCCCAGCATTTT.

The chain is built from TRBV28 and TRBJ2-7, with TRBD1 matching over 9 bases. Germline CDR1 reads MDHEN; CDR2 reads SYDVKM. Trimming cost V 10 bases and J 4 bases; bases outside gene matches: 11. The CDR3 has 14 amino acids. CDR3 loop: CATLDETGGYEQYF. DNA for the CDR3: TGTGCCACCCTTGACGAGACAGGGGGTTACGAGCAGTACTTC.

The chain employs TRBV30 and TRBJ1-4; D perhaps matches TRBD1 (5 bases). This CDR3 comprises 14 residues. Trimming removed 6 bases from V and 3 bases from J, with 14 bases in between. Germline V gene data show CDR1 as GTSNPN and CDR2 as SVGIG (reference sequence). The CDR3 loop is CACPEGTANEKLFF. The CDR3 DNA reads TGTGCCTGTCCGGAAGGGACGGCTAATGAAAAACTGTTTTTT.

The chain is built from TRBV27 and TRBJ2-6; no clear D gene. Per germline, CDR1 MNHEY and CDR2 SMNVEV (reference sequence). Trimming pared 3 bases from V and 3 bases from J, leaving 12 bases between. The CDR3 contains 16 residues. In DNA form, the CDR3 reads TGTGCCAGCAGTTTGTCAGGCCCCCTTGGGGCCAACGTCCTGACTTTC. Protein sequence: CASSLSGPLGANVLTF.

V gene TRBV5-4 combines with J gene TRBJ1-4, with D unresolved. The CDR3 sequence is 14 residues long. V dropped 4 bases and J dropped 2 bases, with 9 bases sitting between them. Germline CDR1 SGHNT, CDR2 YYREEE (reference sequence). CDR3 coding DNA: TGTGCCAGCAGCAATCAGGACACTAATGAAAAACTGTTTTTT. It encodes CASSNQDTNEKLFF.

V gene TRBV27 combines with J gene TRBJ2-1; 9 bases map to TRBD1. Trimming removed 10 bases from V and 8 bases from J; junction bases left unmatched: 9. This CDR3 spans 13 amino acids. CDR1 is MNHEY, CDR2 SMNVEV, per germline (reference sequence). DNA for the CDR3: TGTGCCATCGGGACAGGGACACTGGATGAGCAGTTCTTC. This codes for CAIGTGTLDEQFF.

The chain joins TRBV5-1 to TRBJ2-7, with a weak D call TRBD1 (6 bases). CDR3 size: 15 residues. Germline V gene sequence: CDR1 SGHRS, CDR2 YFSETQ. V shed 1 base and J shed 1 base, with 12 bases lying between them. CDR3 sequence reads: CASSLLQGVSYEQYF. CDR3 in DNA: TGCGCCAGCAGCTTGTTACAGGGTGTATCCTACGAGCAGTACTTC.

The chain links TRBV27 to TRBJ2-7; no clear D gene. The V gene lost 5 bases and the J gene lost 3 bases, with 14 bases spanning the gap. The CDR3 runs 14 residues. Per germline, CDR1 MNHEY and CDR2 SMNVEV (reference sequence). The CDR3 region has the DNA TGTGCCAGCAGTCTTACCCTAGTCGGCTACGAGCAGTACTTC. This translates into CASSLTLVGYEQYF.

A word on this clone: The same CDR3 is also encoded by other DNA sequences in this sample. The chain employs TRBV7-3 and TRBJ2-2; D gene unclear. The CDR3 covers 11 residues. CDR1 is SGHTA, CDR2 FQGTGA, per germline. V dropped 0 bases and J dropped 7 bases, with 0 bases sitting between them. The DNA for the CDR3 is TGTGCCAGCAGCTTAACCGGGGAGCTGTTTTTT. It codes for CASSLTGELFF.